This entry lists 14 T cell receptor beta chains sequenced from one sample in a study of blood T cell repertoires in COVID-19. Clones were read by immunoSEQ multiplex PCR, and TCRdb kept only the in-frame ones, dropping some. The data show about 53,000 clones, with almost 85% seen just once and around 14% held by the top ten. The sequencing sample was made of peripheral blood. These receptors were collected from a human donor in a cohort sampled during active COVID-19.

The chain uses TRBV19 and TRBJ1-4; D uncertain. This CDR3 contains 12 residues. Trimming took off 7 bases at V and 5 bases at J, with 8 bases between the two ends. Germline V gene lookup returns CDR1 LNHDA and CDR2 SQIVND (reference sequence). The CDR3 DNA follows: TGTGCCAGTACCGAGCCCAATGAAAAACTGTTTTTT. It specifies CASTEPNEKLFF.

This chain joins TRBV6-2 or TRBV6-3 and TRBJ1-5; no clear D. Trimming cost V 7 bases and J 0 bases, with 10 bases left between them. The germline V gene encodes CDR1 MNHEY and CDR2 SVGEGT. The CDR3 sequence is 14 residues long. CDR3 in DNA: TGTGCCAGCACCCCCTTAAATAGCAATCAGCCCCAGCATTTT. It specifies CASTPLNSNQPQHF.

The chain links TRBV7-2 to TRBJ2-1, with 11 bases matching TRBD2. Trimming took 4 bases from V and 4 from J; bases not matched to a gene: 15. The CDR3 runs to 19 residues. From germline, CDR1 is SGHTA and CDR2 FQGNSA. The CDR3 DNA is TGTGCCAGCAGCTCCTTCCCCCGGGCTAGCGGGGGGACTTACAATGAGCAGTTCTTC. Its protein product is CASSSFPRASGGTYNEQFF.

The chain employs TRBV27 and TRBJ2-2; 15 bases fit TRBD2. The CDR3 totals 17 residues. With 5 bases clipped from V and 7 bases from J, the junction kept 8 bases outside the gene matches. Looked up from germline, CDR1 is MNHEY and CDR2 is SMNVEV (reference sequence). The CDR3 spells CASSARTSGGAVGELFF. CDR3 sequence (DNA): TGTGCCAGCAGTGCGAGGACTAGCGGGGGGGCCGTCGGGGAGCTGTTTTTT.

The rearrangement uses TRBV7-2 and TRBJ1-2; 10 bases fit TRBD1. V lost 5 bases to trimming and J lost 5 bases; unmatched junction nucleotides: 14. CDR1 is SGHTA and CDR2 is FQGNSA in the germline V gene. This CDR3 has 17 amino acids. DNA for the CDR3: TGTGCCAGCAGCCCCGACAGGGGGCGCTCGGCTACGTATGGCTACACCTTC. Translating it yields CASSPDRGRSATYGYTF.

This clone has a handful of counts. The chain couples TRBV10-2 to TRBJ2-2; TRBD1 might be the D (5 bases). CDR3 length equals 17 residues. Trimming removed 5 bases from V and 5 bases from J, with 21 bases in between. CDR1 WSHSY and CDR2 SAAADI come from the germline V gene. CDR3: CASSLGAALRGTGELFF. DNA of the CDR3: TGCGCCAGCAGTCTAGGGGCAGCTCTCCGAGGAACCGGGGAGCTGTTTTTT.

This chain links TRBV2 with TRBJ1-2; D gene unclear. V was pared by 3 bases and J by 6 bases, with 5 bases between. This CDR3 has 11 amino acids. Germline CDR1 SNHLY, CDR2 FYNNEI. CDR3 nucleotides: TGTGCCAGCAGTGATGAGGATGGCTACACCTTC. It codes for CASSDEDGYTF.

This sequence joins TRBV4-1 and TRBJ2-7; TRBD1 agrees at 11 bases. CDR1 is MGHRA, CDR2 YSYEKL, per germline. The CDR3 length is 14 residues. After removal of 4 bases from V and 5 bases from J, the junction contained 4 bases not matched to a gene. CDR3: CASSLRTGGHEQYF. Written as DNA, the CDR3 is TGCGCCAGCAGCCTACGGACAGGGGGCCACGAGCAGTACTTC.

The V call is TRBV3-1 (or the pseudogene TRBV3-2), the J call TRBJ2-5, with TRBD2 matching 9 bases. The length of the CDR3 is 16 residues. Germline lookup yields CDR1 LGHDT and CDR2 YNNKEL (reference sequence). The ends lost 4 bases at V and 5 bases at J; junction bases unmatched: 11. CDR3: CASSLLEAGGGETQYF. The CDR3 nucleotides read TGTGCCAGCAGCCTTCTCGAAGCGGGGGGAGGGGAGACCCAGTACTTC.

The chain carries TRBV5-6 and TRBJ1-5; possibly TRBD1 for D (5 bases). V was pared by 2 bases and J by 3 bases, with 9 bases between. Germline loops: CDR1 SGHDT, CDR2 YYEEEE. This CDR3 contains 14 residues. CDR3 loop: CASSFFRANQPQHF. For the CDR3, the DNA is TGTGCCAGCAGCTTTTTCAGGGCCAATCAGCCCCAGCATTTT.

This chain connects TRBV5-1 to TRBJ2-3, with 9 bases fitting TRBD1. Germline V gene data show CDR1 as SGHRS and CDR2 as YFSETQ. The CDR3 is 15 amino acids. The ends lost 6 bases at V and 9 bases at J; junction bases unmatched: 14. The CDR3 here is CASTNLGQGQVTQYF. The CDR3, as DNA: TGCGCCAGCACCAATCTCGGACAGGGGCAAGTCACGCAGTATTTT.

The V call is TRBV25-1, the J call TRBJ1-2, with a weak D call TRBD1 (6 bases). Trimming stripped 2 bases from V and 2 bases from J, with 12 bases between. Per the germline V gene, CDR1 is MGHDK and CDR2 is SYGVNS. CDR3 length equals 15 residues. Here the CDR3 reads CASSEGRTANYGYTF. In DNA form, the CDR3 reads TGTGCCAGCAGTGAAGGAAGGACAGCGAACTATGGCTACACCTTC.

V usage is TRBV10-1 and J usage is TRBJ2-5, with TRBD2 matching 12 bases. The CDR3 has 19 residues. Germline values: CDR1 WNHNN, CDR2 SYGVQD (reference sequence). J was trimmed by 8 bases and V by 7 bases; bases with no gene match: 23. CDR3 residues: CASILPPRLAGEWGGTQYF. The CDR3 DNA follows: TGCGCCAGCATTCTCCCCCCGCGACTAGCGGGAGAGTGGGGGGGCACCCAGTACTTC.

The V and J genes are TRBV9 and TRBJ2-3; TRBD1 matches at 8 bases. V lost 0 bases to trimming and J lost 2 bases; unmatched junction nucleotides: 5. CDR3 length: 16 amino acids. Germline V CDR1 and CDR2: SGDLS, YYNGEE. This CDR3 reads CASSVGGGQVTDTQYF. The CDR3 coding sequence is TGTGCCAGCAGCGTAGGTGGGGGACAGGTCACAGATACGCAGTATTTT.